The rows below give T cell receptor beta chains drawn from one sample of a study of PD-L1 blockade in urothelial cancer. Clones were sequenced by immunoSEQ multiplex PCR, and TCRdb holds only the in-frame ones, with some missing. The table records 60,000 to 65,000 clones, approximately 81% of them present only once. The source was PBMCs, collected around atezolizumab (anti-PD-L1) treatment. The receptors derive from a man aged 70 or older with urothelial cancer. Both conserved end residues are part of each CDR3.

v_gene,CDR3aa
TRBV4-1,CASCQDRGEKLFF
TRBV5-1,CASSLELAGDSSTDTQYF
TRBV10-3,CAISRRGNTEAFF
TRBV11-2,CASSLLAGAYEQYF
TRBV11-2,CASSTTSGYPGDTQYF
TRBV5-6,CASSSIRGPTDTQYF
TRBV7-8,CASSLLATTISYEQYF
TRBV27,CASTPAGDRGRYEQYF
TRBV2,CASSSDRAPNDYEQYF
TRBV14,CASSQEGGQYSGANVLTF
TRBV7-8,CASRKTSGPFTGELFF
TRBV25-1,CASNFNTEAFF
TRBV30,CAWSPRELQGWGEKLFF
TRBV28,CASSLPPGQNTEAFF
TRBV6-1,CASSEVREGNIQYF
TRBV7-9,CASSLAGGYKQYF
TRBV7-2,CASSLGLAGVNEQFF
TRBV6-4,CASKLDGSSYEQYF
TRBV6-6,CASSYYGQGNEKLFF
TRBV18,CASSLGTSGVLRNEQFF
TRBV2,CASSVSREWEQYF
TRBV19,CASSISRGRGEETQYF
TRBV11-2,CASSLALVRSYEQYF
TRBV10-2,CASSEFVDTEAFF
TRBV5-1,CASSLPQGAFGDTQYF
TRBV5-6,CASSLEGLGSGTQYF
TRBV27,CASSLRTGGAGGELFF
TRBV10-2,CASSEWREGRETQYF
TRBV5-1,CASTPGLATYQETQYF
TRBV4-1,CASSPRLGGNEQFF
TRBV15,CATSSRAGTGGGYTF
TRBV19,CACSGRAGTDTQYF
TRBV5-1,CASSQLGRTYGYTF
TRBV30,CAWSVLGRQYF
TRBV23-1,CASSQSADRDMNTEAFF
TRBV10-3,CAISDPGQPNTEAFF
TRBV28,CASSFWRGTYEQYF
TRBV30,CAWSDGTRSYEQYF
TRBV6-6,CASSTTVAGNQPQHF
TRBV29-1,CSAHTGTDTQYF